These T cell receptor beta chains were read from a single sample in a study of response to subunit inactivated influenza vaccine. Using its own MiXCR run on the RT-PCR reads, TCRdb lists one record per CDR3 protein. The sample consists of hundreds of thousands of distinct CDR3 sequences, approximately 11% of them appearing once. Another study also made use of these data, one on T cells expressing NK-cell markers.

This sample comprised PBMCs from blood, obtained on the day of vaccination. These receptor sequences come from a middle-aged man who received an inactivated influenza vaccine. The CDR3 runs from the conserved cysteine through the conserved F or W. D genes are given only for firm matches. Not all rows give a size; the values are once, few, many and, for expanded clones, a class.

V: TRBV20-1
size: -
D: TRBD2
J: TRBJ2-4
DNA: TGCAGTGCTTGGGGCGGACTAGGGAGGGATAACATTCAGTACTTC
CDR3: CSAWGGLGRDNIQYF

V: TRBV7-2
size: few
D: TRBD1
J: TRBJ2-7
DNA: TGTGCCAGCGACTTACAGGGGCTTTCTGGCGAGCAGTACTTC
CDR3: CASDLQGLSGEQYF

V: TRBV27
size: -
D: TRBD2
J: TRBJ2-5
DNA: TGTGCCAGCAGTTTCTCCCTAGCGGGAGGCGAGACCCAGTACTTC
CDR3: CASSFSLAGGETQYF

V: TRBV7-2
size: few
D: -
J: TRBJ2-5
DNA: TGTGCCAGCAGCTTACCCCGACAGGTGTACCAAGAGACCCAGTACTTC
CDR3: CASSLPRQVYQETQYF

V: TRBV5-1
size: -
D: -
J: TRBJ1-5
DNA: TGCGCCAGCAGCTTGGCGGCGGGTGGGGGTCAGCCCCAGCATTTT
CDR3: CASSLAAGGGQPQHF

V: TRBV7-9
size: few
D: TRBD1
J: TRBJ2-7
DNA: TGTGCCAGCAGCTTAACCCCGGGACAGGGGGGCTACGAGCAGTACTTC
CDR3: CASSLTPGQGGYEQYF

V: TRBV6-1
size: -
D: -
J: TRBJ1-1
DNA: TGTGCCAGCACTATGGTCCCATCCAGCACTGAAGCTTTCTTT
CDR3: CASTMVPSSTEAFF

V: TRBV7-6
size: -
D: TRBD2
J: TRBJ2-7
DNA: TGTGCCAGCAGCGAAGGGACTAGCGGGAGCCGGCAGTACTTC
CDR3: CASSEGTSGSRQYF

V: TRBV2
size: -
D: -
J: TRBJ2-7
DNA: TGTGCCAGCAGTGATTGGGAACTCTACGAGCAGTACTTC
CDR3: CASSDWELYEQYF

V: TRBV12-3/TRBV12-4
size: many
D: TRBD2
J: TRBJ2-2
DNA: TGTGCCAGCAGAGGGACTAGCGGGATCGGGGAGCTGTTTTTT
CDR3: CASRGTSGIGELFF

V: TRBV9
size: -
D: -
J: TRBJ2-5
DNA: TGTGCCAGCAGCGTAGCTGCGGGGTGGGGAGAGACCCAGTACTTC
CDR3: CASSVAAGWGETQYF

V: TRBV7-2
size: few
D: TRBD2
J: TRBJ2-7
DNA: TGTGCCAGCAGCGTGGGACTAGCGAGACCCTACGAGCAGTACTTC
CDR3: CASSVGLARPYEQYF

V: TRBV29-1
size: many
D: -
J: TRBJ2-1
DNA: TGCAGCGTTGAAGCGCGGCAGAACCCCTACAATGAGCAGTTCTTC
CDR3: CSVEARQNPYNEQFF

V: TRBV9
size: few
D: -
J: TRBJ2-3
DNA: TGTGCCAGCAGCGTGGGCTCCTACGGCACAGATACGCAGTATTTT
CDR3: CASSVGSYGTDTQYF

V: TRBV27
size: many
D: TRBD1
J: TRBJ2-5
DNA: TGTGCCAGCAGTTTATTTGGGACAGGGAAAGAGACCCAGTACTTC
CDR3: CASSLFGTGKETQYF

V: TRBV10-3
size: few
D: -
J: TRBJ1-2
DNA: TGTGCCATCAGTGAGCCTCCGGGACTTGGGTATGGCTACACCTTC
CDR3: CAISEPPGLGYGYTF

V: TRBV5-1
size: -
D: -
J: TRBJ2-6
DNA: TGCGCCAGCAGCTCCCAGGTAACGAACTCTGGGGCCAACGTCCTGACTTTC
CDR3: CASSSQVTNSGANVLTF

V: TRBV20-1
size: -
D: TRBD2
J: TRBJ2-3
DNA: TGCAGTGCTAGGATAGCGGGAGCGACTAGCACAGATACGCAGTATTTT
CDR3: CSARIAGATSTDTQYF

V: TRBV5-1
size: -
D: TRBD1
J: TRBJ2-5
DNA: TGCGCCAGCAAGGTCGGACAGGGCCTAGAGACCCAGTACTTC
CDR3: CASKVGQGLETQYF

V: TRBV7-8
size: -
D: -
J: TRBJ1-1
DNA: TGTGCCAGCAGCTTAGCCCCCGGGGCCTGGGGGGAAGCTTTCTTT
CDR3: CASSLAPGAWGEAFF

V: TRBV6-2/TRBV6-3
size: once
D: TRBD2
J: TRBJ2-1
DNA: TGTGCCAGCGCGAGCGGGAGCTTGGACAATGAGCAGTTCTTC
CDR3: CASASGSLDNEQFF

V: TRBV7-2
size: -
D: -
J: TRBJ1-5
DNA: TGTGCCAGCAGCTTTGTGCAGGGTGATCAGCCCCAGCATTTT
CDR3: CASSFVQGDQPQHF

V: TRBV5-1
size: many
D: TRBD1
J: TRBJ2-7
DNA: TGCGCCAGCAGCCTGGGACAGGGTGCCTCCTACGAGCAGTACTTC
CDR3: CASSLGQGASYEQYF

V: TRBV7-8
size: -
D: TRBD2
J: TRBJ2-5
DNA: TGTGCCACCGCCGGACTAGCTCGACAGGCAGAGACCCAGTACTTC
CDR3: CATAGLARQAETQYF

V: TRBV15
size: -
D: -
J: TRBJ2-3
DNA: TGTGCCACCAGCAGTGGGGAGCATGGACGCGCAGATACGCAGTATTTT
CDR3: CATSSGEHGRADTQYF

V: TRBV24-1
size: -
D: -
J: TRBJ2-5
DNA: TGTGCCACCAGTGATTGGGGTGGCTACATGGGAGGAGAGACCCAGTACTTC
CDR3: CATSDWGGYMGGETQYF

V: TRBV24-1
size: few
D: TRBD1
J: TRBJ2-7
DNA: TGTGCCACCAGTGATTTGGGGACAGACGAGCAGTACTTC
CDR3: CATSDLGTDEQYF

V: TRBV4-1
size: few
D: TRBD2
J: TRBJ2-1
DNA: TGCGCCAGCAGCCAAGATCCTGCTAGCGGGGGGAACAATGAGCAGTTCTTC
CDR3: CASSQDPASGGNNEQFF

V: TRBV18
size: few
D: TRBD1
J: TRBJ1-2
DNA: TGTGCCAGCTCACGCCAGGACAGGGGCTATGGCTACACCTTC
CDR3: CASSRQDRGYGYTF

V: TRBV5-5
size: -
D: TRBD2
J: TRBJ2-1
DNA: TGTGCCAGCGGGACTAGCGGGGGGTCCTACAATGAGCAGTTCTTC
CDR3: CASGTSGGSYNEQFF

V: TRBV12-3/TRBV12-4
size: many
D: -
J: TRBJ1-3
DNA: TGTGCCAGCAGTTTGTCAGGGGTCGGGGTTGGAAACACCATATATTTT
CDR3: CASSLSGVGVGNTIYF

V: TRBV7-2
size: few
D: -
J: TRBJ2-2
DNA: TGTGCCAGCAGTCCCCAGGTCACAGACACCGGGGAGCTGTTTTTT
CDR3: CASSPQVTDTGELFF

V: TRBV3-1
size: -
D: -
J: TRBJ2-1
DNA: TGTGCCAGCAGCCAAGATTGGGAGACTAACTACAATGAGCAGTTCTTC
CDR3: CASSQDWETNYNEQFF

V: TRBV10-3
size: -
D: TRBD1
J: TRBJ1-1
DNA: TGTGCCATCACTGTGGGACAGGGGACTGAAGCTTTCTTT
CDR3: CAITVGQGTEAFF

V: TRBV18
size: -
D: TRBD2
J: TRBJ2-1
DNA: TGTGCCAGCTCACCAGCAGCGGGAGGTGAATTCGGGCAGTTCTTC
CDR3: CASSPAAGGEFGQFF

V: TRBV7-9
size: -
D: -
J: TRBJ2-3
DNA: TGTGCCAGCAGCCAGGATAACCATGATACGCAGTATTTT
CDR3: CASSQDNHDTQYF

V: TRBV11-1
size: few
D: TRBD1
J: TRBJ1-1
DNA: TGTGCCAGCAGCTCGACAGGGGGTCGGACTGAAGCTTTCTTT
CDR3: CASSSTGGRTEAFF

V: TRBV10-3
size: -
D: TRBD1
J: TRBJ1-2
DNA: TGTGCCATCAGTGAGATAAAGACAGGGCTTACGGGATACACCTTC
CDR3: CAISEIKTGLTGYTF

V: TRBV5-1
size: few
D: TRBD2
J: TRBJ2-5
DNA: TGCGCCAGCAGCCCCGGACTAGCGGGGGGGCCGGAGACCCAGTACTTC
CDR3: CASSPGLAGGPETQYF

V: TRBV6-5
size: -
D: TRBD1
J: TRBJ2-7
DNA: TGTGCCAGCAGTTACTCGATGGGACAGGGGTTCGAGCAGTACTTC
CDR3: CASSYSMGQGFEQYF

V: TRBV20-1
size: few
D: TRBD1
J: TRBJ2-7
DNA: TGCAGTGCTAGAGCCGGGACAGGTCCGTACGAGCAGTACTTC
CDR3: CSARAGTGPYEQYF